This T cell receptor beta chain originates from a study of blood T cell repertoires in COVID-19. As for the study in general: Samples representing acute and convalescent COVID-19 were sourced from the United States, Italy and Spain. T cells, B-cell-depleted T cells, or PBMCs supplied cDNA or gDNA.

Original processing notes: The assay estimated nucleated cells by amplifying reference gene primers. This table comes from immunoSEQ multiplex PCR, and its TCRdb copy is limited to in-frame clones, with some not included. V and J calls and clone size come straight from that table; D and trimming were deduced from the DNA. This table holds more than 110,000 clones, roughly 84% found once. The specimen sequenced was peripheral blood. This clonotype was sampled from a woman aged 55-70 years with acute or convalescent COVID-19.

Written as DNA, the CDR3 is TGTGCCAGCAGTCGAAACAAGGCGGGCACTGAAGCTTTCTTT. It codes for CASSRNKAGTEAFF. This sequence joins TRBV27 and TRBJ1-1; no definite D call. The CDR3 extends over 14 amino acids. Germline V CDR1 and CDR2: MNHEY, SMNVEV (reference sequence). With 5 bases removed from V and 4 bases from J, the gap between germline ends came to 14 bases.